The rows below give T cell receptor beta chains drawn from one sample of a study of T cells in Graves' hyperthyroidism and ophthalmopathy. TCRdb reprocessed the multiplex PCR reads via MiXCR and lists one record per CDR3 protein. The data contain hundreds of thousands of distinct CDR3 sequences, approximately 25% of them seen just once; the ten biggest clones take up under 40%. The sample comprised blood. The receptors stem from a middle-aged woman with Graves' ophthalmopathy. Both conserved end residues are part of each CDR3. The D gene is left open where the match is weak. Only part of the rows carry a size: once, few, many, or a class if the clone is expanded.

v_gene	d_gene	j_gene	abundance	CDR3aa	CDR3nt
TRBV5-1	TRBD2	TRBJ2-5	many	CASSPEGLGPEETQYF	TGCGCCAGCAGCCCGGAGGGACTAGGGCCTGAAGAGACCCAGTACTTC
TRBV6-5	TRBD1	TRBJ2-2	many	CASSSGTGRTGELFF	TGTGCCAGCAGCTCCGGGACAGGGCGCACCGGGGAGCTGTTTTTT
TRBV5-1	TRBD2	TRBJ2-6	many	CASSPTAGAGANVLTF	TGCGCCAGCAGCCCCACAGCGGGAGCTGGGGCCAACGTCCTGACTTTC
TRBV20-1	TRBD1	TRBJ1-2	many	CSASRQGAPYGYTF	TGCAGTGCTAGTCGGCAGGGGGCTCCCTATGGCTACACCTTC
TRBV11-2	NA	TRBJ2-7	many	CASSQEEGSGWGQYF	TGTGCCAGCAGCCAGGAGGAAGGGTCCGGATGGGGGCAGTACTTC
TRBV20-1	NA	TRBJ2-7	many	CSALSLDEQYF	TGCAGTGCTCTGAGCTTGGACGAGCAGTACTTC
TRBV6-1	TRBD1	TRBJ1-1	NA	CASSETQGLFAFF	TGTGCCAGCAGTGAGACACAGGGGCTATTTGCTTTCTTT
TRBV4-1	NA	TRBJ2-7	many	CASSQSTGLSSEQYF	TGCGCCAGCAGCCAATCCACAGGGTTAAGCTCCGAGCAGTACTTC
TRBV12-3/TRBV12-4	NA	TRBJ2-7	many	CASSSEASSDEQYF	TGTGCCAGCAGCTCGGAGGCCTCCTCCGACGAGCAGTACTTC
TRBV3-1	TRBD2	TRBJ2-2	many	CASSQEPSGKTTGELFF	TGTGCCAGCAGCCAAGAACCTAGCGGGAAGACCACCGGGGAGCTGTTTTTT
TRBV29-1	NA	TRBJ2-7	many	CSVELAAYEQYF	TGCAGCGTTGAGTTGGCAGCCTACGAGCAGTACTTC
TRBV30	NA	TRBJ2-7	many	CAWSVSGGSYEQYF	TGTGCCTGGAGTGTCTCCGGGGGATCCTACGAGCAGTACTTC
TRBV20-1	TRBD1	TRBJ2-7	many	CSAPQRDRSSYEQYF	TGCAGTGCACCCCAGAGGGACAGATCTTCCTACGAGCAGTACTTC
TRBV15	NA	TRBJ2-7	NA	CATSSALPYEQYF	TGTGCCACCAGCAGCGCTCTTCCCTACGAGCAGTACTTC
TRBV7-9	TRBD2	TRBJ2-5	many	CASSDQREGREETQYF	TGTGCCAGCAGCGACCAGCGGGAGGGCCGAGAAGAGACCCAGTACTTC
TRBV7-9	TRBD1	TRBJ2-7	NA	CASSGAQGYEQYF	TGTGCCAGCAGCGGGGCACAGGGGTACGAGCAGTACTTC
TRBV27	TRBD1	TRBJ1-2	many	CASSLRDRGIYGYTF	TGTGCCAGCAGTCTAAGGGACAGGGGTATCTATGGCTACACCTTC
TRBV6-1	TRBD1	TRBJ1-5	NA	CASSEMTGNYQPQHF	TGTGCCAGCAGTGAAATGACAGGGAATTATCAGCCCCAGCATTTT
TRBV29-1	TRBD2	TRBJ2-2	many	CSVTGLAGNTGELFF	TGCAGCGTGACGGGACTAGCGGGGAACACCGGGGAGCTGTTTTTT
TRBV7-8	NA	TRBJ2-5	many	CASSSITEQLVFGGTQYF	TGTGCCAGCAGCTCCATAACAGAGCAACTTGTTTTTGGCGGGACCCAGTACTTC
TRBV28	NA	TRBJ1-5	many	CASSSRRAGPNQPQHF	TGTGCCAGCAGTTCCCGAAGGGCGGGGCCCAATCAGCCCCAGCATTTT
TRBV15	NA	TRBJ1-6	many	CATSRGDQGNSPLHF	TGTGCCACCAGCAGAGGGGACCAAGGAAATTCACCCCTCCACTTT
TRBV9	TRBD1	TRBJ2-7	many	CASSVSSGQGYEQYF	TGTGCCAGCAGCGTATCGTCGGGACAGGGATACGAGCAGTACTTC
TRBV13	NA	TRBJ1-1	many	CASRYGTGGMAFF	TGTGCCAGCAGATACGGTACGGGGGGGATGGCTTTCTTT
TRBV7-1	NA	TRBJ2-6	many	CASSSDPEVQGAPESGANVLTF	TGTGCCAGCAGCTCCGACCCAGAAGTACAAGGAGCGCCTGAATCTGGGGCCAACGTCCTGACTTTC
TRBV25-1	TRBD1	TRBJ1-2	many	CASSEQGQGLGGYTF	TGTGCCAGCAGTGAGCAGGGACAGGGATTAGGTGGCTACACCTTC
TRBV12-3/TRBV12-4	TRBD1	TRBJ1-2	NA	CAAGTEKQYGYTF	TGTGCCGCAGGGACAGAGAAACAATATGGCTACACCTTC
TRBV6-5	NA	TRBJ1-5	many	CASSYSPGHVGNQPQHF	TGTGCCAGCAGTTACTCGCCAGGACATGTGGGCAATCAGCCCCAGCATTTT
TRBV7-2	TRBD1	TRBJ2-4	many	CASSLGQGANIQYF	TGTGCCAGCAGCTTGGGGCAGGGGGCGAACATTCAGTACTTC
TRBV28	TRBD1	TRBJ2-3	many	CASSTPQGIGTDTQYF	TGTGCCAGCAGTACCCCACAGGGGATTGGCACAGATACGCAGTATTTT
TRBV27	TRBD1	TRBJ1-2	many	CASSPDRARRSYGYTF	TGTGCCAGCAGTCCGGACAGGGCCCGGAGGAGCTATGGCTACACCTTC
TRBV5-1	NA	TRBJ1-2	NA	CASRRSQGEGYTF	TGCGCCAGCAGAAGGTCCCAGGGTGAAGGCTACACCTTC
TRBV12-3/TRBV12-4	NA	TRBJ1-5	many	CASTDWDQPQHF	TGTGCCAGCACCGACTGGGATCAGCCCCAGCATTTT
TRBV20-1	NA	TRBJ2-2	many	CSASAGENTGELFF	TGCAGTGCTAGTGCTGGGGAGAACACCGGGGAGCTGTTTTTT
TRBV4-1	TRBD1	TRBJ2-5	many	CASSPLTGGLETQYF	TGCGCCAGCAGCCCTCTCACAGGGGGATTGGAGACCCAGTACTTC
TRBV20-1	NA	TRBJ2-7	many	CSATGTVYEQYF	TGCAGTGCAACCGGGACGGTTTACGAGCAGTACTTC
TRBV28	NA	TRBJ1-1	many	CASGLDGLNTEAFF	TGTGCCAGCGGCTTGGACGGGTTGAACACTGAAGCTTTCTTT
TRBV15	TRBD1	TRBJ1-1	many	CATSRDRWTGNTEAFF	TGTGCCACCAGCAGAGATAGATGGACAGGGAACACTGAAGCTTTCTTT
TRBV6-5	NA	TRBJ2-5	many	CASSYLRDRETQYF	TGTGCCAGCAGTTACCTCAGGGATCGAGAGACCCAGTACTTC
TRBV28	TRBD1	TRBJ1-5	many	CASSSRGRDNQPQHF	TGTGCCAGCAGTTCTAGGGGGCGGGACAATCAGCCCCAGCATTTT
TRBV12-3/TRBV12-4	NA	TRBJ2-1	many	CASKTQPNEQFF	TGTGCCAGCAAGACCCAGCCCAATGAGCAGTTCTTC
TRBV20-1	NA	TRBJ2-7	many	CSARHRDSYEQYF	TGCAGTGCTAGGCACAGGGACTCCTACGAGCAGTACTTC
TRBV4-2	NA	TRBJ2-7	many	CASSQAGDGYEQYF	TGTGCCAGCAGCCAAGCAGGGGACGGCTACGAGCAGTACTTC
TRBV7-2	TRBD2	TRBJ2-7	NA	CASSPGGGRSEQYF	TGTGCCAGCAGCCCCGGGGGGGGGCGCTCCGAGCAGTACTTC
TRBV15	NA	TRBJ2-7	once	CATSRDLPTYKNYEQYF	TGTGCCACCAGCAGAGATCTTCCTACCTACAAAAACTACGAGCAGTACTTC
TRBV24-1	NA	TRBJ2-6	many	CATSDHRTVSGANVLTF	TGTGCCACCAGTGATCACCGGACAGTCTCTGGGGCCAACGTCCTGACTTTC
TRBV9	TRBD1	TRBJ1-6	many	CASSKQTGADSPLHF	TGTGCCAGCAGCAAACAGACAGGGGCGGATTCACCCCTCCACTTT
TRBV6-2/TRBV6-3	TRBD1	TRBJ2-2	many	CASSGRDRATGELFF	TGTGCCAGCAGTGGCCGGGACAGGGCGACCGGGGAGCTGTTTTTT
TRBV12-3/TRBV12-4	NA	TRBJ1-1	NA	CASSLMEVEAFF	TGTGCCAGCAGTTTAATGGAAGTTGAAGCTTTCTTT
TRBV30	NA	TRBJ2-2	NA	CAWSLLRLEETGELFF	TGTGCCTGGAGTCTCCTTAGACTAGAAGAAACCGGGGAGCTGTTTTTT
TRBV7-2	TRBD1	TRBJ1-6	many	CASSSGQDDSPLHF	TGTGCCAGCAGCTCCGGACAGGATGATTCACCCCTCCACTTT
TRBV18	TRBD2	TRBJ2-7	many	CASSPGLGGYEQYF	TGTGCCAGCTCACCAGGACTAGGCGGGTACGAGCAGTACTTC